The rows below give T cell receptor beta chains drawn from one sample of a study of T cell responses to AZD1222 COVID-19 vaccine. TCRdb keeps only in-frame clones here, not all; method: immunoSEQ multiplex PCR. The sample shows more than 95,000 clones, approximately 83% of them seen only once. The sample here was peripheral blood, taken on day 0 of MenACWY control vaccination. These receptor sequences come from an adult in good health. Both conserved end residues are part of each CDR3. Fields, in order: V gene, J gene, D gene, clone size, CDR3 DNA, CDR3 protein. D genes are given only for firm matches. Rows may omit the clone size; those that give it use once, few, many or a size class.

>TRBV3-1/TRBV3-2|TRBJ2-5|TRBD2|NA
TGTGCCAGCAGCCAAGATACTAGCGACCGCCAAGAGACCCAGTACTTC
CASSQDTSDRQETQYF
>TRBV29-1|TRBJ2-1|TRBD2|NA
TGCAGCGTTGACGCAGGACTAGCGGGGAAGAATGAGCAGTTCTTC
CSVDAGLAGKNEQFF
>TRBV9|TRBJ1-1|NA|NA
TGTGCCAGCAGCGTATTAGACGGTGGGACTGAAGCTTTCTTT
CASSVLDGGTEAFF
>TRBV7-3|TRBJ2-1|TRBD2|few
TGTGCCAGCAGCCTTAGCGGGGGAAACTTTTACAATGAGCAGTTCTTC
CASSLSGGNFYNEQFF
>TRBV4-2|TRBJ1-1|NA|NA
TGTGCCAGCAGCCAAGGGTGGCAGGGAGACGGTGAAGCTTTCTTT
CASSQGWQGDGEAFF
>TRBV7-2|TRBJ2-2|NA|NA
TGTGCCAGCAGCTTAATCACGGTGAACACCGGGGAGCTGTTTTTT
CASSLITVNTGELFF
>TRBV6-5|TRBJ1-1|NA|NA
TGTGCCAGCAGTTACCGGCCGCCAGAAGCTTTCTTT
CASSYRPPEAFF
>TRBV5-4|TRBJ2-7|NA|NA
TGTGCCAGCAGCTTGGATCCCGGAACCTACGAGCAGTACTTC
CASSLDPGTYEQYF
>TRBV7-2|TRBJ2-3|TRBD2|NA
TGTGCCAGCAGCCCGCGACTGCTAGCGGGGGACCTTCGGACAGATACGCAGTATTTT
CASSPRLLAGDLRTDTQYF
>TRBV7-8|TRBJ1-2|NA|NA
TGTGCCAGCAGCTTAGCGATCCAGGGCTCTTACTATGGCTACACCTTC
CASSLAIQGSYYGYTF
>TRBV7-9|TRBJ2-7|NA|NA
TGTGCCAGCAAAGCACAGAACTCCTACGAGCAGTACTTC
CASKAQNSYEQYF
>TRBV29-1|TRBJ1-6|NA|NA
TGCAGCGAGGTACAAGGGTGCTATAATTCACCCCTCCACTTT
CSEVQGCYNSPLHF
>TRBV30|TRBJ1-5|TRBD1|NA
TGTGCCTGGAAAACCGGGACAGGGACTCAGCCCCAGCATTTT
CAWKTGTGTQPQHF
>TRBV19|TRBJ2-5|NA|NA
TGTGCCAGTAGTATTCGGGGGGCCGAAGAGACCCAGTACTTC
CASSIRGAEETQYF
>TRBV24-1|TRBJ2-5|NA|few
TGTGCCACCAGTGATAACATCGTTGGACAAGAGACCCAGTACTTC
CATSDNIVGQETQYF
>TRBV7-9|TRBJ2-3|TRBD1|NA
TGTGCCAGCAGCACCCGGGACAGGGTCGCAGATACGCAGTATTTT
CASSTRDRVADTQYF
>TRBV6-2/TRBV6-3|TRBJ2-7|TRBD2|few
TGTGCCAGCAGTTACCGGCGTAGCGGGGACGAGCAGTACTTC
CASSYRRSGDEQYF
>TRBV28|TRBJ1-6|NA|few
TGTGCCAGCAGGGGGACCTCGATTAATTCACCCCTCCACTTT
CASRGTSINSPLHF
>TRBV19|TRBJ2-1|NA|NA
TGTGCCAGTAGAGCCCGGGGGAAGGGACAGTTCTTC
CASRARGKGQFF
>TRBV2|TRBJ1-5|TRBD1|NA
TGTGCCAGCAGTGACCTGTTTACTGGACAGGGAAGGAATCAGCCCCAGCATTTT
CASSDLFTGQGRNQPQHF
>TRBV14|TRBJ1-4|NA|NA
TGTGCCAGCAGCCTACACAGGGTAACTAATGAAAAACTGTTTTTT
CASSLHRVTNEKLFF
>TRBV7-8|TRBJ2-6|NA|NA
TGTGCCAGCAGGTACAACTCTGGGGCCAACGTCCTGACTTTC
CASRYNSGANVLTF
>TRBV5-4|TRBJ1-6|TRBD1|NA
TGTGCCAGCAGCCGAGGGACAGGGGGTTCGTCACCCCTCCACTTT
CASSRGTGGSSPLHF
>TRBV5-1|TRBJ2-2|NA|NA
TGCGCCAGCAGGGGCAATATCGACACCGGGGAGCTGTTTTTT
CASRGNIDTGELFF
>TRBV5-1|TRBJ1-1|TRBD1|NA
TGCGCCAGCAGCTTGGGCACAGGGGTGTCTGAAGCTTTCTTT
CASSLGTGVSEAFF
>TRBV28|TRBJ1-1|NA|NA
TGTGCCAGCAATCCCCTGGGGGGGTCACACACTGAAGCTTTCTTT
CASNPLGGSHTEAFF
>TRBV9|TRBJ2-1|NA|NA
TGTGCCAGCAGCGAGCCCCAGGATAGCTCCTACAATGAGCAGTTCTTC
CASSEPQDSSYNEQFF
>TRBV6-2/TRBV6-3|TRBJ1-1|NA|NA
TGTGCCAGCAGTTATTCAGACACTGAAGCTTTCTTT
CASSYSDTEAFF
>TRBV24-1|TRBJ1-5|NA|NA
TGTGCCACCAGTGATAACAGGGTCCAGCCCCAGCATTTT
CATSDNRVQPQHF
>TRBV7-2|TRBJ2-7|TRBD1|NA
TGTGCCAGCAGCCTATTGCCGATGGGACAGGGTGGGTCCTACGAGCAGTACTTC
CASSLLPMGQGGSYEQYF
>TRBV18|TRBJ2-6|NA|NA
TGTGCCAGCTCTCAGGATGGGGGAGTGGGGGCCAACGTCCTGACTTTC
CASSQDGGVGANVLTF
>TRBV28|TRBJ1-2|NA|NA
TGTGCCAGCCTCGACAGTCCCCGCTATGGCTACACCTTC
CASLDSPRYGYTF
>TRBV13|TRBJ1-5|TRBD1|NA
TGTGCCAGCAGCTCCACAGGGGAGGTCGGGCAGCCCCAGCATTTT
CASSSTGEVGQPQHF
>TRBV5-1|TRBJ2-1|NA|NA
TGCGCCAGCAGCTTGGGACTAGGGAGGTATGAGCAGTTCTTC
CASSLGLGRYEQFF
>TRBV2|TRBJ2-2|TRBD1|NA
TGTGCCAGCAGTGAAGCAGGACAGGGTATGACCGGGGAGCTGTTTTTT
CASSEAGQGMTGELFF
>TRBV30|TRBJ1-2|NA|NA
TGTGCCTTGGAGTATTGGGGAGCCGGGGATGGCTACACCTTC
CALEYWGAGDGYTF
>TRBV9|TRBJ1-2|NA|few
TGTGCCAGCAGCGTAGAGGGGGGAATCTATGGCTACACCTTC
CASSVEGGIYGYTF
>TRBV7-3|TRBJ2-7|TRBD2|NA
TGTGCCAGCAGCCTAGGACTAGCAGGGGAGCAGTACTTC
CASSLGLAGEQYF
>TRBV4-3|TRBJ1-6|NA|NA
TGCGCCAGCAGCCTCCGGGTCCGAAATTCACCCCTCCACTTT
CASSLRVRNSPLHF
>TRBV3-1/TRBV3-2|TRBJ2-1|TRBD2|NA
TGTGCCAGCAGCCAAAGGGCTAGCGGGGGGTCCGCTCCCTACAATGAGCAGTTCTTC
CASSQRASGGSAPYNEQFF
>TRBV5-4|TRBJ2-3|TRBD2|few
TGTGCCAGCAGCCCAGGACTAGCGGGGGGGCTCGGCTTAAGCACAGATACGCAGTATTTT
CASSPGLAGGLGLSTDTQYF
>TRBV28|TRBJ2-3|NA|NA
TGTGCCAGCAGTCTGACCCCGGGCCCAGGGGGGTCAGATACGCAGTATTTT
CASSLTPGPGGSDTQYF
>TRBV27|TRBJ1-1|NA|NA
TGTGCCAGCGGTTCTACGGTCTCTGAAGCTTTCTTT
CASGSTVSEAFF
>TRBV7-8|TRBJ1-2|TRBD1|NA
TGTGCCAGCAGCCTGCTAAGGACAGGGACTGGCTACACCTTC
CASSLLRTGTGYTF
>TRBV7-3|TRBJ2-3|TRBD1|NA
TGTGCCAGCAGCTTAGGGCAGGGGGCAGATACGCAGTATTTT
CASSLGQGADTQYF
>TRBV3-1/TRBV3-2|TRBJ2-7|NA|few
TGTGCCAGCAGCCCGGGAGGGACAGCTCCCTACGAGCAGTACTTC
CASSPGGTAPYEQYF
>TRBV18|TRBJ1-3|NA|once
TGTGCCAGCTCACCACGTATCACTCGAGTAGAAGAAAACACCATATATTTT
CASSPRITRVEENTIYF
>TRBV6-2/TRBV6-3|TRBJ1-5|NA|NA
TGTGCCAGCAGTTACGGGGACGGACCTAGGGAGCCCCAGCATTTT
CASSYGDGPREPQHF